This T cell receptor beta chain was found in a study of T cell repertoires in cytomegalovirus infection. Study as a whole: Based on public TCR beta signatures, there were indications of CMV infection and of a matching HLA type.

TCRdb reanalysed the reads using MiXCR and keeps one entry per CDR3 protein. The data contain approximately 180,000 distinct CDR3 sequences, under 25% of them seen just once; the ten biggest clones take up 2.5% to 3%. V shed 4 bases, J shed 6 bases, and the junction held 8 bases outside the gene matches. The V gene's germline CDR1 is SGDLS and CDR2 YYNGEE. CDR3 length: 15 amino acids. This clonotype showed up just a few times. The chain recombines TRBV9 with TRBJ1-5, with 9 bases identical to TRBD1. The clonotype was recovered from a human donor in good health (CMV status not recorded). Some clones in this sample may be carry-over from other donors' samples. Source material: PBMCs. The CDR3: CASSLGQGGTQPQHF. CDR3 coding DNA: TGTGCCAGCAGCTTGGGACAGGGAGGGACTCAGCCCCAGCATTTT. Combining the CDR3 with reference TRBV9 and TRBJ1-5 gives the whole variable domain DSGVTQTPKHLITATGQRVTLRCSPRSGDLSVYWYQQSLDQGLQFLIQYYNGEERAKGNILERFSAQQFPDLHSELNLSSLELGDSALYFCASSLGQGGTQPQHFGDGTRLSIL.